The 3 T cell receptor beta chains below come from one sample, sequenced in a study of blood T cell repertoires in COVID-19. The data were produced by immunoSEQ multiplex PCR, yet TCRdb's version contains in-frame clones alone and is incomplete. Among about 270,000 clones listed, approximately 86% were seen once. Sample: peripheral blood. These receptor sequences come from a man aged 35 to 55 with active or convalescent COVID-19.

Here the CDR3 reads CASSPPKDTQYF. The CDR3, as DNA: TGTGCCAGCAGCCCCCCAAAAGATACGCAGTATTTT. The V call is TRBV7-6, the J call TRBJ2-3; D gene unclear. V was trimmed by 5 bases and J by 5 bases, leaving 8 bases between them. This CDR3 comprises 12 residues. Germline values: CDR1 SGHVS, CDR2 FNYEAQ. The variable domain in full, completed from reference TRBV7-6 and TRBJ2-3, reads GAGVSQSPRYKVTKRGQDVALRCDPISGHVSLYWYRQALGQGPEFLTYFNYEAQQDKSGLPNDRFSAERPEGSISTLTIQRTEQRDSAMYRCASSPPKDTQYFGPGTRLTVL.

The chain has TRBV14 and TRBJ2-1, with 7 bases matching TRBD1. CDR3 length: 17 residues. CDR1 is SGHDN and CDR2 is FVKESK in the germline V gene. Trimming cost V 4 bases and J 2 bases; bases outside gene matches: 11. Here the CDR3 reads CASSPSRVGGAYNEQFF. Written as DNA, the CDR3 is TGTGCCAGCAGCCCCTCCCGGGTAGGGGGCGCCTACAATGAGCAGTTCTTC.

The chain has TRBV28 and TRBJ1-5, with a possible D match to TRBD1 (6 bases). V gave up 6 bases and J gave up 1 base, with 19 bases separating them. This CDR3 spans 17 amino acids. Germline loops: CDR1 MDHEN, CDR2 SYDVKM. DNA of the CDR3: TGTGCCAGCAGCTTCCTGTCTCAGGGGCCGAGCAATCAGCCCCAGCATTTT. Residues: CASSFLSQGPSNQPQHF.